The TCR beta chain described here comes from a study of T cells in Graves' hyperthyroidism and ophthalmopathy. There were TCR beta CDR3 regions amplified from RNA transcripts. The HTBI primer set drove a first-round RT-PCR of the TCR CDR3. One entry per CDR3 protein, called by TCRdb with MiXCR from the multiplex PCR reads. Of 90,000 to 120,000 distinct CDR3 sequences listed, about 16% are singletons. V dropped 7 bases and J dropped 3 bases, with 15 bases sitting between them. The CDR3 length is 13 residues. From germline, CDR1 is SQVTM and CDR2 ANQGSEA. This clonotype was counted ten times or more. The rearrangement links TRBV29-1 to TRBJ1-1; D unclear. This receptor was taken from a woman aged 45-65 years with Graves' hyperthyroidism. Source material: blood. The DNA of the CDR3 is TGCAGCGCATTGCTGGGGTTTGACACTGAAGCTTTCTTT. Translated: CSALLGFDTEAFF.